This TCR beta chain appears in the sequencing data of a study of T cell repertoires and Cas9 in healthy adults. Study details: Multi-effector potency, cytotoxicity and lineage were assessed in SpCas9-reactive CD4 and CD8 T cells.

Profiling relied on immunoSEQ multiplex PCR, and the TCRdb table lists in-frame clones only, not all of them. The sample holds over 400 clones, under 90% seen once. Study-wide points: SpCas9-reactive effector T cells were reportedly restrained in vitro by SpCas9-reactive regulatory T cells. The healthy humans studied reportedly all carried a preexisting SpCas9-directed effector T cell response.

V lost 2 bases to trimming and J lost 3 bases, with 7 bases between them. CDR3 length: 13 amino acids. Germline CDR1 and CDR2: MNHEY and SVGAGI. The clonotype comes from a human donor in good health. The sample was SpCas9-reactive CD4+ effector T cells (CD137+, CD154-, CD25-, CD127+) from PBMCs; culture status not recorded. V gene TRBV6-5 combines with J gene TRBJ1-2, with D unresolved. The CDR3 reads CASSYDGDYGYTF. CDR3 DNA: TGTGCCAGCAGTTACGACGGGGACTATGGCTACACCTTC.